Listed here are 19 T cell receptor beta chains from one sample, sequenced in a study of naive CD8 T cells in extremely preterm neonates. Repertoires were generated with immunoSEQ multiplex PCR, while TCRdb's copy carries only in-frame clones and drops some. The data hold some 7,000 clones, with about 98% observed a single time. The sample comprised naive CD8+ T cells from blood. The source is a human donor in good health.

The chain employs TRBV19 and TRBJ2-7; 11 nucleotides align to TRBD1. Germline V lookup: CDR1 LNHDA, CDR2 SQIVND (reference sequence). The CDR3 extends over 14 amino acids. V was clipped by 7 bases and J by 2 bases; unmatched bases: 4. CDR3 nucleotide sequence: TGTGCCAGTAAGCCGGGACAGGGGGCCTACGAGCAGTACTTC. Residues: CASKPGQGAYEQYF.

Here the CDR3 reads CSVFPRAGEGNEQFF. CDR3 in DNA: TGCAGCGTTTTCCCACGAGCGGGGGAGGGCAATGAGCAGTTCTTC. This chain uses TRBV29-1 with TRBJ2-1, with 8 nucleotides matching TRBD2. Germline V lookup: CDR1 SQVTM, CDR2 ANQGSEA. This CDR3 region has 15 residues. With 5 bases clipped from V and 6 bases from J, the junction kept 12 bases outside the gene matches.

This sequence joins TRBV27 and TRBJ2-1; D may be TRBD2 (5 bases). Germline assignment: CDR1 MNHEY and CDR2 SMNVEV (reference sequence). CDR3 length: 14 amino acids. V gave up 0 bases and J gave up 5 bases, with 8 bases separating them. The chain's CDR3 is CASSLSASHNEQFF. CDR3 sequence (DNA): TGTGCCAGCAGTTTATCAGCTAGCCACAATGAGCAGTTCTTC.

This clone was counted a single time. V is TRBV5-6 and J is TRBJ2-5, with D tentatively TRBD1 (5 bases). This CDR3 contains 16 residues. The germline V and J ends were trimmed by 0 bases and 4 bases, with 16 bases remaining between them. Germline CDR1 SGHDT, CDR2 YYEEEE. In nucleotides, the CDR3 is TGTGCCAGCAGCTTGGGGCAGGGTCCCGGCGGAGAGACCCAGTACTTC. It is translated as CASSLGQGPGGETQYF.

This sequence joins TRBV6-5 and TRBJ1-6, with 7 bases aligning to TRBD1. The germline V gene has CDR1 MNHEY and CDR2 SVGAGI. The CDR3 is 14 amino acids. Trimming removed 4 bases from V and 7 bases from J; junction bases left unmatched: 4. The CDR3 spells CASSSGTENSPLHF. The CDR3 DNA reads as TGTGCCAGCAGTTCAGGGACAGAGAATTCACCCCTCCACTTT.

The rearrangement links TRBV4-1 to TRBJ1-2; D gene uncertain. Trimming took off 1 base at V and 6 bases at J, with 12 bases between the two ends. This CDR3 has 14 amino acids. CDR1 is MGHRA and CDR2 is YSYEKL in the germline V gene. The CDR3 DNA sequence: TGCGCCAGCAGCCAAGTAGTCCTTGGTGATGGCTACACCTTC. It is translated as CASSQVVLGDGYTF.

The CDR3: CASSLLSGGRNNEKLFF. In nucleotides, the CDR3 is TGTGCCAGCAGTCTACTTTCGGGGGGTCGAAATAATGAAAAACTGTTTTTT. V usage is TRBV6-4 and J usage is TRBJ1-4; a weak D match, TRBD1 (5 bases). The V end was cut by 5 bases, the J end by 4 bases, with 20 bases between. This CDR3 has 17 residues. Germline V gene data show CDR1 as MRHNA and CDR2 as SNTAGT.

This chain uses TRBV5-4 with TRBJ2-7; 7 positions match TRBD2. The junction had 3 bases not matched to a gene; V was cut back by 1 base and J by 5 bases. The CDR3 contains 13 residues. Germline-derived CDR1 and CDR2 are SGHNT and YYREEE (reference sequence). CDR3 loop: CASSLRLADEQYF. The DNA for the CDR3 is TGTGCCAGCAGCTTGAGGCTAGCGGACGAGCAGTACTTC.

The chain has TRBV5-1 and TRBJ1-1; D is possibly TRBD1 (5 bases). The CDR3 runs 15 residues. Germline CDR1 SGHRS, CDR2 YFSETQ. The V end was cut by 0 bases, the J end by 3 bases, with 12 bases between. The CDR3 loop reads CASSLGSSGYTEAFF. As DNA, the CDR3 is TGCGCCAGCAGCTTGGGCAGTTCAGGGTACACTGAAGCTTTCTTT.

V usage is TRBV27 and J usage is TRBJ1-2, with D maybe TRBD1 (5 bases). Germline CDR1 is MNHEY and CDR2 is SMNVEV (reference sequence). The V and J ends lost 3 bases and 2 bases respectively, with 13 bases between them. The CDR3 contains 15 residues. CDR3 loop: CASSLEGWGNYGYTF. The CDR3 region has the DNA TGTGCCAGCAGTTTGGAGGGATGGGGCAACTATGGCTACACCTTC.

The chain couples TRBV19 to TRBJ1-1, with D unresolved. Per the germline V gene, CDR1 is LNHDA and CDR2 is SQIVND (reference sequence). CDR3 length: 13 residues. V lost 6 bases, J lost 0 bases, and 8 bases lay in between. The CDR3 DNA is TGTGCCAGTAGCCCTTCCTTGAACACTGAAGCTTTCTTT. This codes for CASSPSLNTEAFF.

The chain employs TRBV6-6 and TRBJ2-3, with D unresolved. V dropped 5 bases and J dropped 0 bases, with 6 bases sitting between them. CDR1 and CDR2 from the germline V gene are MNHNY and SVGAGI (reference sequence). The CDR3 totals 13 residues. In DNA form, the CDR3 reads TGTGCCAGCAGTCCTCTTAGCACAGATACGCAGTATTTT. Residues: CASSPLSTDTQYF.

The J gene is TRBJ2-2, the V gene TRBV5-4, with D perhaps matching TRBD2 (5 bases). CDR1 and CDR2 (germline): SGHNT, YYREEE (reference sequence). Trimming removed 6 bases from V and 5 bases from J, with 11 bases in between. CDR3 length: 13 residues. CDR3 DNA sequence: TGTGCCAGCAACCTGGACTTTACCGGGGAGCTGTTTTTT. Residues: CASNLDFTGELFF.

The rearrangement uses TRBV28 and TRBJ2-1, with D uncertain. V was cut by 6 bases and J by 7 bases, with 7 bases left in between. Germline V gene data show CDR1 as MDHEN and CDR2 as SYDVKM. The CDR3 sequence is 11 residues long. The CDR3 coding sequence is TGTGCCAGCAGCCTCGGTAATGAGCAGTTCTTC. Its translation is CASSLGNEQFF.

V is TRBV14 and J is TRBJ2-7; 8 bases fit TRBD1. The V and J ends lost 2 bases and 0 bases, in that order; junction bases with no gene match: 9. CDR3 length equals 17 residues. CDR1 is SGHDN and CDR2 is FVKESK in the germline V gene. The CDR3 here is CASSQSYPGQDSYEQYF. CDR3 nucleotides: TGTGCCAGCAGCCAATCCTACCCGGGACAGGACTCCTACGAGCAGTACTTC.

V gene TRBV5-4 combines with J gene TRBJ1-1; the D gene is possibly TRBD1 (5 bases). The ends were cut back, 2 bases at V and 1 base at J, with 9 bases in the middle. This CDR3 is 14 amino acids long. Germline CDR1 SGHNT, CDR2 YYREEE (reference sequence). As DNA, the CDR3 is TGTGCCAGCAGCTTTCGGGGGGGGAACACTGAAGCTTTCTTT. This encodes CASSFRGGNTEAFF.

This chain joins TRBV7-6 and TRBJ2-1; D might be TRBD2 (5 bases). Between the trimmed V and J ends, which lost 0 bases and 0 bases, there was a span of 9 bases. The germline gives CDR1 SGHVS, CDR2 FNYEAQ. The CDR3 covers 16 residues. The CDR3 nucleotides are TGTGCCAGCAGCTTAGCGTTCGAGGGCTCCTACAATGAGCAGTTCTTC. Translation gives CASSLAFEGSYNEQFF.

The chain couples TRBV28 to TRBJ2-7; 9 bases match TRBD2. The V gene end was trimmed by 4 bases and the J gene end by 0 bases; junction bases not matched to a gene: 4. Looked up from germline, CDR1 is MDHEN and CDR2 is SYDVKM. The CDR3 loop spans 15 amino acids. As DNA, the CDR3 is TGTGCCAGCAGTTCGGCGACTAGCGGCTCCTACGAGCAGTACTTC. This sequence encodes CASSSATSGSYEQYF.

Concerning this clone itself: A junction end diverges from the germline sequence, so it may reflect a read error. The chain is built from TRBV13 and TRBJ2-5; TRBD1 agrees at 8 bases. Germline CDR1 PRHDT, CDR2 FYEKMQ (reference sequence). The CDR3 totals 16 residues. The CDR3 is CASSTQDRGRQDTQYF. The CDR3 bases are TGTGCCAGCAGCACCCAAGACAGGGGCCGCCAAGATACCCAGTACTTC. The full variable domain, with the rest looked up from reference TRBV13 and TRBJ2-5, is AAGVIQSPRHLIKEKRETATLKCYPIPRHDTVYWYQQGPGQDPQFLISFYEKMQSDKGSIPDRFSAQQFSDYHSELNMSSLELGDSALYFCASSTQDRGRQDTQYFGPGTRLLVL.